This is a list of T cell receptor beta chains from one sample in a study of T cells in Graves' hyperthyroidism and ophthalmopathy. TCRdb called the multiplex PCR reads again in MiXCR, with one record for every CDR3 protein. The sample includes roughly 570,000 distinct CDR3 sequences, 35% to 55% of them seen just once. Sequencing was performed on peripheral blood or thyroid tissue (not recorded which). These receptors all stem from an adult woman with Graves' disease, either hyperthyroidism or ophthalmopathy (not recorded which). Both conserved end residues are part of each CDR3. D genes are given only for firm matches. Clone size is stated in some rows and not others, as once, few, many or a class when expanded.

CDR3aa: CASSLLGEYEGYTF; CDR3nt: TGTGCCAGCAGCTTGCTGGGGGAGTACGAGGGCTACACCTTC; abundance: -; v_gene: TRBV7-6; j_gene: TRBJ1-2; d_gene: -; len: 14
CDR3aa: CSVGDREGSPLHF; CDR3nt: TGCAGCGTTGGAGACAGGGAGGGTTCACCCCTCCACTTT; abundance: -; v_gene: TRBV29-1; j_gene: TRBJ1-6; d_gene: TRBD1; len: 13
CDR3aa: CASRPAGRWETQYF; CDR3nt: TGTGCCAGCAGACCAGCGGGGCGTTGGGAGACCCAGTACTTC; abundance: -; v_gene: TRBV7-8; j_gene: TRBJ2-5; d_gene: TRBD2; len: 14
CDR3aa: CSARTGLGGQGGETQYF; CDR3nt: TGCAGTGCTAGGACGGGCTTAGGGGGACAGGGTGGGGAGACCCAGTACTTT; abundance: -; v_gene: TRBV20-1; j_gene: TRBJ1-6; d_gene: TRBD1; len: 17
CDR3aa: CASSLVVGRPLYGYTF; CDR3nt: TGTGCCAGCAGCTTAGTGGTTGGCAGGCCCCTCTATGGCTACACCTTC; abundance: -; v_gene: TRBV7-4; j_gene: TRBJ1-2; d_gene: -; len: 16
CDR3aa: CASSSHLRITPDTQYF; CDR3nt: TGTGCCAGCAGCTCACACCTCAGGATTACCCCTGATACGCAGTATTTT; abundance: -; v_gene: TRBV14; j_gene: TRBJ2-3; d_gene: -; len: 16
CDR3aa: CALGETQYF; CDR3nt: TGTGCCTTGGGAGAGACCCAGTACTTC; abundance: -; v_gene: TRBV10-3; j_gene: TRBJ2-5; d_gene: -; len: 9
CDR3aa: CSVSASGYTF; CDR3nt: TGCAGCGTTTCGGCATCTGGCTACACCTTC; abundance: many; v_gene: TRBV29-1; j_gene: TRBJ1-2; d_gene: -; len: 10
CDR3aa: CASSLGGETNTEAFF; CDR3nt: TGTGCCAGCAGCTTAGGTGGAGAGACGAACACTGAAGCTTTCTTT; abundance: many; v_gene: TRBV7-9; j_gene: TRBJ1-1; d_gene: -; len: 15
CDR3aa: CSAKPSGSGETQYF; CDR3nt: TGCAGTGCTAAACCTAGCGGGAGCGGGGAGACCCAGTACTTC; abundance: -; v_gene: TRBV20-1; j_gene: TRBJ2-5; d_gene: TRBD2; len: 14
CDR3aa: CASSLGTGGYTEAFF; CDR3nt: TGTGCCAGCAGCTTAGGAACAGGGGGGTATACTGAAGCTTTCTTT; abundance: many; v_gene: TRBV7-9; j_gene: TRBJ1-1; d_gene: TRBD1; len: 15
CDR3aa: CASSRSISGTGELFF; CDR3nt: TGTGCCAGCAGCCGATCCATATCGGGCACCGGGGAGCTGTTTTTT; abundance: many; v_gene: TRBV7-2; j_gene: TRBJ2-2; d_gene: -; len: 15
CDR3aa: CASSRDRRYNSPLHF; CDR3nt: TGTGCCAGCAGCCGGGACAGGCGATATAATTCACCCCTCCACTTT; abundance: -; v_gene: TRBV7-6; j_gene: TRBJ1-6; d_gene: TRBD1; len: 15
CDR3aa: CSAPTPGGRSYEQYF; CDR3nt: TGCAGTGCTCCCACCCCAGGGGGTAGGTCCTACGAGCAGTACTTC; abundance: -; v_gene: TRBV20-1; j_gene: TRBJ2-7; d_gene: TRBD1; len: 15
CDR3aa: CASSLDSAGRRNSPLHF; CDR3nt: TGCGCCAGCAGCTTGGATTCGGCAGGGCGGCGGAATTCACCCCTCCACTTT; abundance: many; v_gene: TRBV5-1; j_gene: TRBJ1-6; d_gene: -; len: 17
CDR3aa: CSARDRASGRGQETEAFF; CDR3nt: TGCAGTGCTAGAGATCGCGCTAGCGGGAGGGGGCAAGAAACTGAAGCTTTCTTT; abundance: -; v_gene: TRBV20-1; j_gene: TRBJ1-1; d_gene: TRBD1; len: 18
CDR3aa: CSVGHENTEAFF; CDR3nt: TGCAGCGTTGGGCACGAAAACACTGAAGCTTTCTTT; abundance: few; v_gene: TRBV29-1; j_gene: TRBJ1-1; d_gene: -; len: 12
CDR3aa: CASSRAEVNEQYF; CDR3nt: TGTGCCAGCAGCCGAGCGGAAGTCAACGAGCAGTACTTC; abundance: -; v_gene: TRBV7-3; j_gene: TRBJ2-7; d_gene: -; len: 13
CDR3aa: CATSKPGENTGELFF; CDR3nt: TGTGCCACCAGTAAACCGGGAGAGAACACCGGGGAGCTGTTTTTT; abundance: -; v_gene: TRBV24-1; j_gene: TRBJ2-2; d_gene: -; len: 15
CDR3aa: CATGGTGVWNTEAFF; CDR3nt: TGTGCCACAGGGGGGACAGGGGTTTGGAACACTGAAGCTTTCTTT; abundance: many; v_gene: TRBV10-3; j_gene: TRBJ1-1; d_gene: TRBD1; len: 15
CDR3aa: CASSVGQGSGTQYF; CDR3nt: TGCGCCAGCAGCGTGGGACAGGGTAGTGGGACCCAGTACTTC; abundance: many; v_gene: TRBV5-1; j_gene: TRBJ2-5; d_gene: TRBD1; len: 14
CDR3aa: CSASSLAGSYEQYF; CDR3nt: TGCAGTGCTAGTTCTCTAGCGGGGAGCTACGAGCAGTACTTC; abundance: -; v_gene: TRBV20-1; j_gene: TRBJ2-7; d_gene: TRBD2; len: 14
CDR3aa: CASSSDRPPYF; CDR3nt: TGTGCCAGCAGCTCGGACAGGCCCCCGTACTTC; abundance: few; v_gene: TRBV4-2; j_gene: TRBJ2-5; d_gene: TRBD1; len: 11
CDR3aa: CASSLGAGENTEAFF; CDR3nt: TGCGCCAGCAGCTTGGGGGCAGGAGAGAACACTGAAGCTTTCTTT; abundance: many; v_gene: TRBV5-1; j_gene: TRBJ1-1; d_gene: -; len: 15
CDR3aa: CASSSETEANTGELFF; CDR3nt: TGTGCCAGCAGCTCCGAGACAGAAGCGAACACCGGGGAGCTGTTTTTT; abundance: -; v_gene: TRBV7-6; j_gene: TRBJ2-2; d_gene: -; len: 16
CDR3aa: CSSYGGVAGGLQETQYF; CDR3nt: TGTTCCTCATACGGGGGAGTAGCGGGAGGCCTCCAAGAGACCCAGTACTTC; abundance: many; v_gene: TRBV6-5; j_gene: TRBJ2-5; d_gene: TRBD2; len: 17
CDR3aa: CASSYRDPRGETQYF; CDR3nt: TGTGCCAGCAGTTACAGGGACCCCCGGGGAGAGACCCAGTACTTC; abundance: many; v_gene: TRBV6-5; j_gene: TRBJ2-5; d_gene: -; len: 15
CDR3aa: CASSLALGGETQYF; CDR3nt: TGTGCCAGCAGCTTAGCGCTGGGGGGAGAGACCCAGTACTTC; abundance: once; v_gene: TRBV7-9; j_gene: TRBJ2-5; d_gene: -; len: 14
CDR3aa: CSVGGGTEAFF; CDR3nt: TGCAGCGTTGGGGGGGGCACTGAAGCTTTCTTT; abundance: -; v_gene: TRBV29-1; j_gene: TRBJ1-1; d_gene: -; len: 11
CDR3aa: CAGSTGSGELFF; CDR3nt: TGTGCCGGCTCGACAGGGAGCGGGGAGCTGTTTTTT; abundance: -; v_gene: TRBV30; j_gene: TRBJ2-2; d_gene: TRBD1; len: 12
CDR3aa: CAISAVDREGEQYF; CDR3nt: TGTGCCATCAGCGCCGTAGACAGGGAGGGGGAGCAGTACTTC; abundance: few; v_gene: TRBV10-3; j_gene: TRBJ2-7; d_gene: -; len: 14
CDR3aa: CASKMSYGNTIYF; CDR3nt: TGTGCCAGCAAGATGAGCTACGGGAACACCATATATTTT; abundance: -; v_gene: TRBV6-1; j_gene: TRBJ1-3; d_gene: -; len: 13
CDR3aa: CASRSRDEQWLFF; CDR3nt: TGTGCCAGCAGGAGTCGTGACGAGCAGTGGCTGTTTTTT; abundance: -; v_gene: TRBV2; j_gene: TRBJ2-2; d_gene: -; len: 13
CDR3aa: CASRITPGTGGPRLYF; CDR3nt: TGTGCCAGCAGGATCACACCCGGGACAGGGGGGCCAAGGCTGTACTTC; abundance: -; v_gene: TRBV12-3/TRBV12-4; j_gene: TRBJ2-7; d_gene: TRBD1; len: 16
CDR3aa: CASSGRGSTDTQYF; CDR3nt: TGTGCCAGCAGCGGGCGGGGGAGCACAGATACGCAGTATTTT; abundance: -; v_gene: TRBV11-2; j_gene: TRBJ2-3; d_gene: TRBD2; len: 14
CDR3aa: CSARDSHYEQYF; CDR3nt: TGCAGTGCTAGAGATTCCCACTACGAGCAGTACTTC; abundance: -; v_gene: TRBV20-1; j_gene: TRBJ2-7; d_gene: -; len: 12
CDR3aa: CAISLQGLYGYTF; CDR3nt: TGTGCCATCAGCCTACAGGGACTATATGGCTACACCTTC; abundance: -; v_gene: TRBV10-3; j_gene: TRBJ1-2; d_gene: -; len: 13
CDR3aa: CSVAGTGGPMNTEAFF; CDR3nt: TGCAGCGTGGCCGGGACAGGTGGTCCTATGAACACTGAAGCTTTCTTT; abundance: -; v_gene: TRBV29-1; j_gene: TRBJ1-1; d_gene: TRBD1; len: 16
CDR3aa: CASSLDESLYF; CDR3nt: TGCGCCAGCAGCTTGGATGAGTCTCTGTACTTC; abundance: -; v_gene: TRBV5-1; j_gene: TRBJ2-5; d_gene: -; len: 11
CDR3aa: CARTTGGFGQPQHF; CDR3nt: TGTGCCAGGACGACAGGGGGATTCGGTCAGCCCCAGCATTTT; abundance: -; v_gene: TRBV19; j_gene: TRBJ1-5; d_gene: TRBD1; len: 14
CDR3aa: CASSPGLLSAYEQYF; CDR3nt: TGTGCCAGCAGTCCCGGACTTTTGTCCGCCTACGAGCAGTACTTC; abundance: many; v_gene: TRBV6-5; j_gene: TRBJ2-7; d_gene: -; len: 15
CDR3aa: CASSLGLLTF; CDR3nt: TGTGCCAGCAGCCTTGGGCTCCTGACTTTC; abundance: -; v_gene: TRBV14; j_gene: TRBJ2-6; d_gene: -; len: 10
CDR3aa: CSVPGDRGPSYEQYF; CDR3nt: TGCAGCGTTCCGGGGGACAGGGGCCCCTCCTACGAGCAGTACTTC; abundance: -; v_gene: TRBV29-1; j_gene: TRBJ2-7; d_gene: TRBD1; len: 15
CDR3aa: CATIAAPNTGELFF; CDR3nt: TGTGCCACCATTGCCGCCCCGAACACCGGGGAGCTGTTTTTT; abundance: -; v_gene: TRBV15; j_gene: TRBJ2-2; d_gene: -; len: 14
CDR3aa: CASSPSDRRGSYTF; CDR3nt: TGTGCCAGCAGCCCATCTGACAGGCGGGGAAGCTACACCTTC; abundance: many; v_gene: TRBV7-2; j_gene: TRBJ1-2; d_gene: -; len: 14
CDR3aa: CASRADWGLGAFF; CDR3nt: TGTGCCAGCAGGGCCGATTGGGGGCTAGGGGCTTTCTTT; abundance: many; v_gene: TRBV12-3/TRBV12-4; j_gene: TRBJ1-1; d_gene: -; len: 13
CDR3aa: CASSQGGPAEQYF; CDR3nt: TGCGCCAGCAGCCAAGGAGGGCCGGCCGAGCAGTACTTC; abundance: many; v_gene: TRBV4-1; j_gene: TRBJ2-7; d_gene: -; len: 13
CDR3aa: CASSEGWAGGYTF; CDR3nt: TGTGCCAGCAGTGAAGGGTGGGCTGGTGGCTACACCTTC; abundance: -; v_gene: TRBV6-5; j_gene: TRBJ1-2; d_gene: -; len: 13